The 30 T cell receptor beta chains below come from one sample, sequenced in a study of Ad26.COV2.S vaccination and SARS-CoV-2 variants. Treatment indicated: roughly 18 received Ad26.COV2.S at low or high dose, single or two shots; five or six received placebo; per-sample allocation not given. The study sampled participants on day 63 after the first vaccine or placebo injection. Sequenced by immunoSEQ multiplex PCR; TCRdb stores in-frame clones only, minus some. The table lists fewer than 800,000 clones, approximately 88% of them singletons. The sample was peripheral blood, taken in a trial of Ad26.COV2.S vaccine versus placebo. These receptors were obtained from a person aged 18 to 59 who received the Ad26.COV2.S COVID-19 vaccine or a placebo.

The rearrangement uses TRBV6-5 and TRBJ2-7; D is possibly TRBD1 or TRBD2 (5 bases each). From germline, CDR1 is MNHEY and CDR2 SVGAGI. V was shortened by 10 bases and J by 0 bases, with 16 bases between the two germline ends. This CDR3 has 14 residues. The CDR3 region has the DNA TGTGCCACCCTCCGGGGCCTGAGCTCCTACGAGCAGTACTTC. Its translation: CATLRGLSSYEQYF.

The chain joins TRBV6-5 to TRBJ2-3; the D is unclear. V was shortened by 0 bases and J by 3 bases, with 4 bases between the two germline ends. CDR1 is MNHEY and CDR2 is SVGAGI in the germline V gene. This CDR3 comprises 13 residues. CDR3 in amino acids: CASSYSQTDTQYF. CDR3 nucleotide sequence: TGTGCCAGCAGTTACTCCCAGACAGATACGCAGTATTTT.

The chain has TRBV20-1 and TRBJ1-5; no firm D call. The germline V gene encodes CDR1 DFQATT and CDR2 SNEGSKA (reference sequence). The V gene lost 3 bases and the J gene lost 5 bases, with 14 bases spanning the gap. The CDR3 has 14 amino acids. The CDR3 is CSASRAYKDQPQHF. CDR3 DNA: TGCAGTGCTAGTAGGGCCTACAAAGATCAGCCCCAGCATTTT.

The CDR3 loop reads CARSGGGDTDTQYF. CDR3 in DNA: TGTGCCCGCTCGGGCGGGGGGGACACAGATACGCAGTATTTT. The genes are TRBV2 and TRBJ2-3; 9 nucleotides match TRBD2. The CDR3 runs 14 residues. Per germline, CDR1 SNHLY and CDR2 FYNNEI. With 11 bases clipped from V and 2 bases from J, the junction kept 8 bases outside the gene matches.

The CDR3 nucleotides are TGTGCCAGCAGTAAAACCAGAACGATCGGGGAGCTGTTTTTT. Protein product: CASSKTRTIGELFF. The chain carries TRBV2 and TRBJ2-2; D uncertain. Looked up from germline, CDR1 is SNHLY and CDR2 is FYNNEI. V lost 5 bases to trimming and J lost 7 bases, with 14 bases between them. The CDR3 runs 14 residues.

This chain links TRBV6-5 with TRBJ2-3, with 8 bases lining up with TRBD1. V trimming: 0 bases; J trimming: 2 bases; junction bases outside the gene matches: 4. The CDR3 is made up of 16 amino acids. Germline CDR1 is MNHEY and CDR2 is SVGAGI. CDR3 protein: CASSYSHRGATDTQYF. The CDR3, as DNA: TGTGCCAGCAGTTACTCACACAGGGGGGCCACAGATACGCAGTATTTT.

The J gene is TRBJ1-6, the V gene TRBV10-3; the D is unclear. The CDR3 length is 16 residues. V was clipped by 3 bases and J by 0 bases, with 9 bases between them. CDR1 and CDR2 (germline): ENHRY, SYGVKD. The CDR3 sequence is CAISEMESSYNSPLHF. The CDR3 nucleotides are TGTGCCATCAGTGAAATGGAGAGCTCCTATAATTCACCCCTCCACTTT.

The rearrangement links TRBV7-8 to TRBJ2-1, with 7 positions matching TRBD2. The germline gives CDR1 SGHVS, CDR2 FQNEAQ. CDR3 length: 14 amino acids. Trimming removed 5 bases from V and 4 bases from J; junction bases left unmatched: 5. CDR3 in DNA: TGTGCCAGCAGCGGTACTAGCGTTTACAATGAGCAGTTCTTC. It is translated as CASSGTSVYNEQFF.

In nucleotides, the CDR3 is TGTGCCTGGGGAGCCGGGACAGGGGAACGCGAGCAGTACTTC. Residues: CAWGAGTGEREQYF. V is TRBV30 and J is TRBJ2-7, with TRBD1 identical over 10 bases. Per the germline V gene, CDR1 is GTSNPN and CDR2 is SVGIG (reference sequence). CDR3 size: 14 residues. Trimming removed 5 bases from V and 6 bases from J; junction bases left unmatched: 10.

The chain combines TRBV4-1 with TRBJ2-1; perhaps TRBD2 as D (5 bases). The CDR3 sequence is 13 residues long. From germline, CDR1 is MGHRA and CDR2 YSYEKL. Trimming left V 4 bases short and J 7 bases short, with 11 bases between. CDR3: CASSLGLLNEQFF. The CDR3, as DNA: TGCGCCAGCAGCCTAGGACTCCTGAATGAGCAGTTCTTC.

The chain has TRBV30 and TRBJ2-1; a possible D gene is TRBD2 (5 bases). V gave up 4 bases and J gave up 3 bases, with 10 bases separating them. The CDR3 consists of 13 residues. Germline CDR1 is GTSNPN and CDR2 is SVGIG (reference sequence). The CDR3 coding sequence is TGTGCCTGGAAGTCGGGATACTACAATGAGCAGTTCTTC. This codes for CAWKSGYYNEQFF. Full variable domain (outside the CDR3, taken from reference TRBV30 and TRBJ2-1): SQTIHQWPATLVQPVGSPLSLECTVEGTSNPNLYWYRQAAGRGLQLLFYSVGIGQISSEVPQNLSASRPQDRQFILSSKKLLLSDSGFYLCAWKSGYYNEQFFGPGTRLTVL.

The genes are TRBV6-5 and TRBJ2-7; TRBD1 is a possible D gene (5 bases). The germline V gene has CDR1 MNHEY and CDR2 SVGAGI. This CDR3 comprises 16 residues. V was pared by 0 bases and J by 5 bases, with 17 bases between. The CDR3 DNA reads as TGTGCCAGCAGTTACTCGATGTTAAGGGGTACCCACGAGCAGTACTTC. This encodes CASSYSMLRGTHEQYF.

The chain combines TRBV3-1 (or the pseudogene TRBV3-2) with TRBJ1-4; tentative D call: TRBD1 (6 bases). Germline CDR1 is LGHDT and CDR2 is YNNKEL (reference sequence). The CDR3 contains 13 residues. V was trimmed by 10 bases and J by 0 bases, leaving 9 bases between them. CDR3 DNA: TGTGCCACCGGGACATCAACTAATGAAAAACTGTTTTTT. Protein: CATGTSTNEKLFF.

This chain connects TRBV18 to TRBJ2-6; 7 bases are a match to TRBD2. J lost 0 bases, V lost 1 base, and 3 bases had no gene match. Germline V gene data show CDR1 as KGHSH and CDR2 as LQKENI. The CDR3 length is 17 residues. The DNA of the CDR3 is TGTGCCAGCTCACCACTCGCGGGAGTCTCTGGGGCCAACGTCCTGACTTTC. Residues: CASSPLAGVSGANVLTF.

This sequence joins TRBV5-8 and TRBJ2-5; D is uncertain. This CDR3 has 14 residues. CDR1 is SGHTS, CDR2 YDEGEE, per germline. Trimming pared 0 bases from V and 1 base from J, leaving 7 bases between. CDR3 protein: CASSLAAIQETQYF. The CDR3 region has the DNA TGTGCCAGCAGCTTGGCGGCGATCCAAGAGACCCAGTACTTC.

The chain carries TRBV7-2 and TRBJ2-1, with TRBD2 identical over 13 bases. J lost 7 bases, V lost 6 bases, and 9 bases had no gene match. The CDR3 consists of 16 residues. The germline V gene has CDR1 SGHTA and CDR2 FQGNSA. For the CDR3, the DNA is TGTGCCAGCAGACCCCCGGGACTAGCGGGAAGTAATGAGCAGTTCTTC. Translation: CASRPPGLAGSNEQFF. Drawing the rest from reference TRBV7-2 and TRBJ2-1, the complete variable domain is GAGVSQSPSNKVTEKGKDVELRCDPISGHTALYWYRQSLGQGLEFLIYFQGNSAPDKSGLPSDRFSAERTGGSVSTLTIQRTQQEDSAVYLCASRPPGLAGSNEQFFGPGTRLTVL.

The chain is built from TRBV5-4 and TRBJ1-2; D is ambiguous. With 0 bases removed from V and 3 bases from J, the gap between germline ends came to 3 bases. The CDR3 is 12 residues long. Germline V gene sequence: CDR1 SGHNT, CDR2 YYREEE (reference sequence). The CDR3 reads CASSLDYYGYTF. The CDR3, as DNA: TGTGCCAGCAGCTTGGACTACTATGGCTACACCTTC.

The rearrangement joins TRBV27 to TRBJ2-7, with 13 bases identical to TRBD2. CDR1 MNHEY and CDR2 SMNVEV come from the germline V gene (reference sequence). CDR3 size: 15 residues. V dropped 4 bases and J dropped 6; count of bases not matched to a gene: 6. CDR3 in amino acids: CASSWTSGGPREQYF. In DNA, the CDR3 is TGTGCCAGCAGTTGGACTAGCGGGGGCCCCCGCGAGCAGTACTTC.

V and J are TRBV11-1 and TRBJ2-3, with TRBD2 matching over 13 bases. V trimming: 5 bases; J trimming: 2 bases; junction bases outside the gene matches: 4. There are 16 residues in the CDR3. In germline, CDR1 is SGHAT, CDR2 FQDESV (reference sequence). CDR3 sequence reads: CASSLGTSGVTDTQYF. The DNA for the CDR3 is TGTGCCAGCAGCCTCGGGACTAGCGGGGTCACAGATACGCAGTATTTT.

The chain employs TRBV5-6 and TRBJ1-1, with D possibly being TRBD1 (5 bases). The CDR3 loop spans 14 amino acids. Germline V CDR1 and CDR2: SGHDT, YYEEEE. Trimming removed 3 bases at V and 5 bases at J, with 14 bases between. The CDR3 nucleotides are TGTGCCAGCAGCTCGGACATCTGGGGTACTGAAGCTTTCTTT. Residues: CASSSDIWGTEAFF.

The rearrangement uses TRBV6-6 and TRBJ1-1; 8 bases fit TRBD1. The CDR3 consists of 14 residues. J was trimmed by 3 bases and V by 3 bases; bases with no gene match: 3. Germline-derived CDR1 and CDR2 are MNHNY and SVGAGI (reference sequence). In DNA form, the CDR3 reads TGTGCCAGCAGTTATAACAGGGGGTACACTGAAGCTTTCTTT. This gives the protein CASSYNRGYTEAFF.

This clone has only a few counts. This sequence joins TRBV9 and TRBJ2-7; 13 positions match TRBD2. The germline gives CDR1 SGDLS, CDR2 YYNGEE. The length of the CDR3 is 15 residues. Trimming cost V 4 bases and J 2 bases; bases outside gene matches: 3. This CDR3 reads CASSPGTSGAYEQYF. In nucleotides, the CDR3 is TGTGCCAGCAGCCCAGGGACTAGCGGGGCCTACGAGCAGTACTTC.

The chain employs TRBV5-5 and TRBJ1-4; 7 bases map to TRBD1. The junction had 8 bases not matched to a gene; V was cut back by 4 bases and J by 5 bases. The CDR3 totals 15 residues. Per the germline V gene, CDR1 is SGHKS and CDR2 is YYEKEE (reference sequence). CDR3 in amino acids: CASSVRDRLNEKLFF. The CDR3 DNA reads TGTGCCAGCAGCGTCCGGGACAGACTAAATGAAAAACTGTTTTTT.

Concerning this clone itself: The same CDR3 also results from other DNA sequences found in this sample. The chain joins TRBV9 to TRBJ1-2, with 7 nucleotides matching TRBD1. The CDR3 consists of 13 residues. Germline V gene data show CDR1 as SGDLS and CDR2 as YYNGEE. The ends lost 2 bases at V and 2 bases at J; junction bases unmatched: 0. The CDR3 spells CASSVTGNYGYTF. In DNA, the CDR3 is TGTGCCAGCAGCGTGACAGGGAACTATGGCTACACCTTC.

The rearrangement joins TRBV13 to TRBJ2-6, with TRBD1 matching over 9 bases. In germline, CDR1 is PRHDT, CDR2 FYEKMQ (reference sequence). The CDR3 totals 16 residues. V lost 5 bases, J lost 4 bases, and 6 bases stayed unmatched. CDR3: CASSRTGVAGANVLTF. The CDR3 nucleotides read TGTGCCAGCAGCCGGACAGGGGTGGCCGGGGCCAACGTCCTGACTTTC.

In its sample, this clone was seen a few times. This sequence joins TRBV3-1 (or the pseudogene TRBV3-2) and TRBJ2-3; 13 bases are a match to TRBD2. The germline V gene encodes CDR1 LGHDT and CDR2 YNNKEL (reference sequence). Germline trimming cut 6 bases from V and 1 base from J; bases unmatched to any gene: 4. This CDR3 comprises 16 residues. Here the CDR3 reads CASREGLAGRTDTQYF. The CDR3 region has the DNA TGTGCCAGCAGAGAGGGACTAGCGGGGCGCACAGATACGCAGTATTTT.

This chain connects TRBV11-3 to TRBJ2-3; tentative D call: TRBD1 (6 bases). Germline V lookup: CDR1 SGHNT, CDR2 YENEEA. The CDR3 has 15 amino acids. The V and J ends lost 1 base and 6 bases respectively, with 14 bases between them. The CDR3 coding sequence is TGTGCCAGCAGCTTAGTGACAGGAGGACTCGATACGCAGTATTTT. This codes for CASSLVTGGLDTQYF.

The CDR3 reads CASSRSGRSNQPQHF. CDR3 nucleotide sequence: TGTGCCAGCAGCAGATCTGGACGGAGCAATCAGCCCCAGCATTTT. The V gene is TRBV2, the J gene TRBJ1-5; D uncertain. The CDR3 runs to 15 residues. Trimming shortened V by 6 bases and J by 1 base, and 13 bases separated the two germline ends. The germline V gene has CDR1 SNHLY and CDR2 FYNNEI.

V gene TRBV11-2 combines with J gene TRBJ1-1; D gene uncertain. Germline V gene sequence: CDR1 SGHAT, CDR2 FQNNGV. This CDR3 has 13 amino acids. Trimming shortened V by 1 base and J by 6 bases, and 9 bases separated the two germline ends. This CDR3 is CASSLGPEAEAFF. CDR3 nucleotides: TGTGCCAGCAGCTTAGGGCCAGAAGCTGAAGCTTTCTTT.

This clone was seen a few times. The gene calls are TRBV7-9 and TRBJ1-3; D unresolved. This CDR3 has 14 residues. Germline V CDR1 and CDR2: SEHNR, FQNEAQ (reference sequence). V lost 8 bases, J lost 0 bases, and 11 bases lay in between. The CDR3 DNA is TGTGCCAGCGCCGGTACAGACTCTGGAAACACCATATATTTT. It is translated as CASAGTDSGNTIYF.